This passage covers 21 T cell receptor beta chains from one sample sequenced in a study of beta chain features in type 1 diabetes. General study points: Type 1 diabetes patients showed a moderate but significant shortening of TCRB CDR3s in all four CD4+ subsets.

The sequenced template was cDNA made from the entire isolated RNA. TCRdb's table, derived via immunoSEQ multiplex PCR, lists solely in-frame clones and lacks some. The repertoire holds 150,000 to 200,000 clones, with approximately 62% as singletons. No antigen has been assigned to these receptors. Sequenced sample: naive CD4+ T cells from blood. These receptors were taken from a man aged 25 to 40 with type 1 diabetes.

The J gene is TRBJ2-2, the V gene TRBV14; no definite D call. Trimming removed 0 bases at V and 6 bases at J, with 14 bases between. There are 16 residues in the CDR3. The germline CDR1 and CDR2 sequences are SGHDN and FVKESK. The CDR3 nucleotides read TGTGCCAGCAGCCAAGAAACGAGAAGTATGGCCGGGGAGCTGTTTTTT. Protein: CASSQETRSMAGELFF.

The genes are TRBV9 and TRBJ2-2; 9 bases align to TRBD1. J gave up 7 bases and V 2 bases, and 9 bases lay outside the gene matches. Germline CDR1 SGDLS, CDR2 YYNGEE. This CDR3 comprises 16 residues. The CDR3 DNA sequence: TGTGCCAGCAGCGTTTCCCCGGGACAGGGTCGCGGGGAGCTGTTTTTT. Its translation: CASSVSPGQGRGELFF.

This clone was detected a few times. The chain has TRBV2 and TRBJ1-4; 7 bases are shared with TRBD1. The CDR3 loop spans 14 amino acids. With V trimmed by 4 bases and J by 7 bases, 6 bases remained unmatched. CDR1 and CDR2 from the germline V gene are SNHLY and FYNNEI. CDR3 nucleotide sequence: TGTGCCAGCAGTGTCACAGGGGTGGGTGAAAAACTGTTTTTT. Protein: CASSVTGVGEKLFF. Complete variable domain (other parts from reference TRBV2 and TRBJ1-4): EPEVTQTPSHQVTQMGQEVILRCVPISNHLYFYWYRQILGQKVEFLVSFYNNEISEKSEIFDDQFSVERPDGSNFTLKIRSTKLEDSAMYFCASSVTGVGEKLFFGSGTQLSVL.

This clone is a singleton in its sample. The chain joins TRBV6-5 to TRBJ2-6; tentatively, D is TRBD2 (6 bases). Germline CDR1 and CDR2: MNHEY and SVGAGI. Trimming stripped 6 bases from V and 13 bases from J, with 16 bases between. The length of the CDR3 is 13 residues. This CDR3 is CASSPPRGEVLTF. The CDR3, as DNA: TGTGCCAGCAGCCCTCCGCGGGGCGAGGTCCTGACTTTC.

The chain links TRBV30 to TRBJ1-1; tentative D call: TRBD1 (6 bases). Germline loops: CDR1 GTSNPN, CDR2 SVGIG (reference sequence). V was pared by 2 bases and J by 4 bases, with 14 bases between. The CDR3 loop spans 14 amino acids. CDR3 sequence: CAWSLTGKGTEAFF. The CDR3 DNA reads TGTGCCTGGAGTCTGACAGGCAAAGGCACTGAAGCTTTCTTT.

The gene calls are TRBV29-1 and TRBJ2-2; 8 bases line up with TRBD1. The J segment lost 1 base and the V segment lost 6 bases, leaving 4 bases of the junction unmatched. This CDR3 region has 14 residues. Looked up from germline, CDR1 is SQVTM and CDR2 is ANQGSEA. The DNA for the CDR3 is TGCAGCGTCTACGGGACAGGGAACACCGGGGAGCTGTTTTTT. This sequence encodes CSVYGTGNTGELFF.

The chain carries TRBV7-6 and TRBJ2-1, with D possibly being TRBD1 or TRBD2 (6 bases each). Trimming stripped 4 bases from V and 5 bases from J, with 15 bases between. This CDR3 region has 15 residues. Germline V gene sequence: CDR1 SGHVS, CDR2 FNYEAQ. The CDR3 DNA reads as TGTGCCAGCAGCTCCATGACGGGGGCCAACAATGAGCAGTTCTTC. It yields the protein CASSSMTGANNEQFF.

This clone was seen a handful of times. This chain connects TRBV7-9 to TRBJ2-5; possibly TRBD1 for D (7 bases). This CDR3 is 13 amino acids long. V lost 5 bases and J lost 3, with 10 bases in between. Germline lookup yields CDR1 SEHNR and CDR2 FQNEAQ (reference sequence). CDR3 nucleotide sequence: TGTGCCAGCAGCCGCGGGACAGAAGAGACCCAGTACTTC. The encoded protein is CASSRGTEETQYF. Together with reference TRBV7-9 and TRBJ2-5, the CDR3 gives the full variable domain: DTGVSQNPRHKITKRGQNVTFRCDPISEHNRLYWYRQTLGQGPEFLTYFQNEAQLEKSRLLSDRFSAERPKGSFSTLEIQRTEQGDSAMYLCASSRGTEETQYFGPGTRLLVL.

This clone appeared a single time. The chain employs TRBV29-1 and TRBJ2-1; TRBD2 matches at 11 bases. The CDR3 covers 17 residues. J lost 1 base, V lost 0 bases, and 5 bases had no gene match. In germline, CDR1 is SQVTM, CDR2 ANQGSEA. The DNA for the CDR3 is TGCAGCGTTGAAGAGGTCCTAGCGGGGGGATCCTACAATGAGCAGTTCTTC. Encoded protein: CSVEEVLAGGSYNEQFF.

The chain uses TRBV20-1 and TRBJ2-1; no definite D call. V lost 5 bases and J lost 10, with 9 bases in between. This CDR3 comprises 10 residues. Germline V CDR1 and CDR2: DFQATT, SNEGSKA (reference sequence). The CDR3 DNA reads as TGCAGTGCTCAGAAGGAGGAGCAGTTCTTC. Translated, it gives CSAQKEEQFF.

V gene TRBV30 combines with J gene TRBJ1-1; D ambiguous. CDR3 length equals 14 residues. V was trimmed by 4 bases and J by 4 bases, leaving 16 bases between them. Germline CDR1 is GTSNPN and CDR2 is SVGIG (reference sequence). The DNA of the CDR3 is TGTGCCTGGACCCTCTCTGAGGGTGCCACTGAAGCTTTCTTT. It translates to CAWTLSEGATEAFF.

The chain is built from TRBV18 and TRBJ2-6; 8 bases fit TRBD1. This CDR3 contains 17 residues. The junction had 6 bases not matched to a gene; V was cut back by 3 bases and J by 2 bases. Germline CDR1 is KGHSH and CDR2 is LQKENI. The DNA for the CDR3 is TGTGCCAGCTCACCGAGGACAGGGATCCCTGGGGCCAACGTCCTGACTTTC. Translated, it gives CASSPRTGIPGANVLTF.

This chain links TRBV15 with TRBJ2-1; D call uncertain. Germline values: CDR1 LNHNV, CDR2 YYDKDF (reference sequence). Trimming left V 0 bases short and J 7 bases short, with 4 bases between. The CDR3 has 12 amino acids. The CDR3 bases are TGTGCCACCAGCAGAGAGGGTAATGAGCAGTTCTTC. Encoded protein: CATSREGNEQFF.

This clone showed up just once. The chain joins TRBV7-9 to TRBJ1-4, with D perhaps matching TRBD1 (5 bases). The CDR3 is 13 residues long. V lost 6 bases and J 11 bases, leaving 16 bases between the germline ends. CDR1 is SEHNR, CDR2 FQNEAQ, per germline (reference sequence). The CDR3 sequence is CASSSQGEGKLFF. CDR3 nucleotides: TGTGCCAGCAGTTCGCAAGGGGAGGGGAAACTGTTTTTT.

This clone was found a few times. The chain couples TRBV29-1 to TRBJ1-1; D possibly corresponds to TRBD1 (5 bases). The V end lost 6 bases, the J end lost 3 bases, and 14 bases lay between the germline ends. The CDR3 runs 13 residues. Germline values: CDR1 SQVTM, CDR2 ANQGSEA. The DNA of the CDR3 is TGCAGCGTGGAGGGGATCCTAGACACTGAAGCTTTCTTT. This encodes CSVEGILDTEAFF. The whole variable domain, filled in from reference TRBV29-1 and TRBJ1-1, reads SAVISQKPSRDICQRGTSLTIQCQVDSQVTMMFWYRQQPGQSLTLIATANQGSEATYESGFVIDKFPISRPNLTFSTLTVSNMSPEDSSIYLCSVEGILDTEAFFGQGTRLTVV.

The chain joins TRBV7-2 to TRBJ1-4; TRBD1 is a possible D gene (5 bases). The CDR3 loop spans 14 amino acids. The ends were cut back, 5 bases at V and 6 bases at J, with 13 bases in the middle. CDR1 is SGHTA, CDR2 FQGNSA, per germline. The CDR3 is CASSTDRDHEKLFF. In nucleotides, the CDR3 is TGTGCCAGCAGCACCGACAGAGACCATGAAAAACTGTTTTTT.

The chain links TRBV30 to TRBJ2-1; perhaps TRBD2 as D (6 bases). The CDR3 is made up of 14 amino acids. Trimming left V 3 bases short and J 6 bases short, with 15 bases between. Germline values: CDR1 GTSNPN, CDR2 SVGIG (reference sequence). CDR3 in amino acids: CAWRMTRIINEQFF. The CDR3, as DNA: TGTGCCTGGAGAATGACTAGAATTATCAATGAGCAGTTCTTC. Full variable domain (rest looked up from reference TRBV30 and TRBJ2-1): SQTIHQWPATLVQPVGSPLSLECTVEGTSNPNLYWYRQAAGRGLQLLFYSVGIGQISSEVPQNLSASRPQDRQFILSSKKLLLSDSGFYLCAWRMTRIINEQFFGPGTRLTVL.

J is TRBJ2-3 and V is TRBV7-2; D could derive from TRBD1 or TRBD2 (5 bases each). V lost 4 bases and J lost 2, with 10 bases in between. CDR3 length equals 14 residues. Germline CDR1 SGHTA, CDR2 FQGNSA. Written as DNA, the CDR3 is TGTGCCAGCAGCTCCGGGACCTACACAGATACGCAGTATTTT. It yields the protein CASSSGTYTDTQYF.

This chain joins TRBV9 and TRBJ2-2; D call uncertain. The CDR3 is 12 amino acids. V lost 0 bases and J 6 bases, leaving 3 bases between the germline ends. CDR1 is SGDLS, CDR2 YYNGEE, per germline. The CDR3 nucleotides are TGTGCCAGCAGCGTAGAGGCCGGGGAGCTGTTTTTT. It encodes CASSVEAGELFF. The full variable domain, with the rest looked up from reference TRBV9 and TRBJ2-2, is DSGVTQTPKHLITATGQRVTLRCSPRSGDLSVYWYQQSLDQGLQFLIQYYNGEERAKGNILERFSAQQFPDLHSELNLSSLELGDSALYFCASSVEAGELFFGEGSRLTVL.

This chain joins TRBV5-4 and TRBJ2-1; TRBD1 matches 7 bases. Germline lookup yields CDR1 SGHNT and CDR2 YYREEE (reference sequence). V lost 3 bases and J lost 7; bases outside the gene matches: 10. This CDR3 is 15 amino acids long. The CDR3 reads CASSSLATGINEQFF. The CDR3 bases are TGTGCCAGCAGCTCCCTTGCGACAGGGATAAATGAGCAGTTCTTC. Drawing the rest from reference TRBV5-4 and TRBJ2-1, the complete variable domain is ETGVTQSPTHLIKTRGQQVTLRCSSQSGHNTVSWYQQALGQGPQFIFQYYREEENGRGNFPPRFSGLQFPNYSSELNVNALELDDSALYLCASSSLATGINEQFFGPGTRLTVL.

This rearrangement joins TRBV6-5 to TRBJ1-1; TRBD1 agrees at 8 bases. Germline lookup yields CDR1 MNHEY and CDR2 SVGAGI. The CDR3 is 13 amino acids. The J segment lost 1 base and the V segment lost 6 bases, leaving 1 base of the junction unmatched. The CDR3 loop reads CASRGTGNTEAFF. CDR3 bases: TGTGCCAGCAGGGGGACAGGGAACACTGAAGCTTTCTTT.